This is a list of T cell receptor beta chains from one sample in a study of blood T cells in healthy people across ages. TCRdb reprocessed the 5' RACE reads via MiXCR and lists one record per CDR3 protein. Of about 1.8 million distinct CDR3 sequences in the sample, about 50% were seen once. The source material was blood. All receptors come from a woman aged 40-49 years in good health. CDR3s include the opening cysteine and the closing phenylalanine or tryptophan. A D gene is named only where the DNA matches it firmly. The size of a clone is reported for some rows only, either as once, few or many, or as a class for expanded clones.

j_gene,v_gene,abundance,d_gene,CDR3nt,CDR3aa
TRBJ2-6,TRBV20-1,-,-,TGCAGTGCTAGCCGGTTCTCTGGGGCCAACGTCCTGACTTTC,CSASRFSGANVLTF
TRBJ1-2,TRBV5-6,-,TRBD1,TGTGCCAGCAGCCCGGGACAGGGCTGCAGCTACACCTTC,CASSPGQGCSYTF
TRBJ2-1,TRBV20-1,few,-,TGCAGTGCCTGGGACTTGCCCGGCTACAATGAGCAGTTCTTC,CSAWDLPGYNEQFF
TRBJ1-2,TRBV20-1,-,TRBD1,TGCAGTGCTAGTGGGACAGGGAGGCAGGTGGCCACCTTC,CSASGTGRQVATF
TRBJ2-7,TRBV6-5,-,-,TGTGCCAGCAGGGACTTAACCTCCTCCTACGAGCAGTACTTC,CASRDLTSSYEQYF
TRBJ2-5,TRBV2,-,-,TGTGCCAGCAGTGTAAAGTACCAAGAGACCCAGTACTTC,CASSVKYQETQYF
TRBJ2-3,TRBV7-2,-,TRBD2,TGTGCCAGCAGCGTAATGGGACTAGCCCCAGATACGCAGTATTTT,CASSVMGLAPDTQYF
TRBJ2-7,TRBV7-6,few,-,TGTGCCAGCAGCTTTACTGAAACCTACGAGCAGTACTTC,CASSFTETYEQYF
TRBJ2-1,TRBV11-1,-,TRBD1,TGTGCCAGCAGCTCCCTTCGACAGGGCTTGAACAATGAGCAGTTCTTC,CASSSLRQGLNNEQFF
TRBJ2-7,TRBV15,few,-,TGTGCCACCAGCAGAGTTCTTACCGGACGGAACTACGAGCAGTACTTC,CATSRVLTGRNYEQYF
TRBJ1-1,TRBV5-1,-,-,TGCGCCAGCAGCACCGGGACATCGGAAGCTTTCTTT,CASSTGTSEAFF
TRBJ2-3,TRBV27,-,TRBD1,TGTGCCAGCACCTCACTGGGACAGGGGGCAGATACGCAGTATTTT,CASTSLGQGADTQYF
TRBJ2-5,TRBV5-1,-,TRBD1,TGCGCCAGCAGCTTGGCCTTGGACAGGGCAGAAGAGACCCAGTACTTC,CASSLALDRAEETQYF
TRBJ1-5,TRBV28,many,TRBD1,TGTGCCAGCCGGGGACAGGGAGGTAGTCAGCCCCAGCATTTT,CASRGQGGSQPQHF
TRBJ2-5,TRBV20-1,-,-,TGCAGTGCTGACCCCAGTGGAAAGGAGACCCAGTACTTC,CSADPSGKETQYF
TRBJ1-2,TRBV4-3,-,-,TGCGCCAGCAGCCAAGATCCGGGGGGCATGGAAGGCTACACCTTC,CASSQDPGGMEGYTF
TRBJ2-5,TRBV7-2,-,TRBD2,TGTGCCAGCAGCTCGCAGCGGGGGGGCCCCTACAATGAGCAGTACTTC,CASSSQRGGPYNEQYF
TRBJ2-1,TRBV7-2,-,TRBD2,TGTGCCAGCAGCCCTGGGAGGCTAGCGGGGGGTGACAATGAGCAGTTCTTC,CASSPGRLAGGDNEQFF
TRBJ2-7,TRBV12-3/TRBV12-4,-,-,TGTGCCAGCCTGGGACCATCCTACGAGCAGTACTTC,CASLGPSYEQYF
TRBJ2-5,TRBV7-2,-,-,TGTGCCAACAGCAAGAACAGGGTGGAGACCCAGTACTTC,CANSKNRVETQYF
TRBJ2-5,TRBV3-1,few,TRBD1,TGTGCCAGCAGCCAAAAGGGGGACAGCTCCCAAGAGACCCAGTACTTC,CASSQKGDSSQETQYF
TRBJ2-5,TRBV13,-,TRBD2,TGTGCCAGCAGCTCTAGAGTGCGGGGGGGCCTGGAGACCCAGTACTTC,CASSSRVRGGLETQYF
TRBJ1-4,TRBV20-1,-,-,TGCAGTGCTAGTGGGCGTGATGAAAAACTGTTTTTT,CSASGRDEKLFF
TRBJ2-5,TRBV29-1,few,-,TGCAGCGTATCAGGACTACAAGAGACCCAGTACTTC,CSVSGLQETQYF
TRBJ2-3,TRBV14,-,-,TGTGCCAGCAGCACGCTCGGGTTCTCGCAGTATTTT,CASSTLGFSQYF
TRBJ2-7,TRBV28,few,-,TGTGCCAGTCAACCACTCCGGGGACGCTACGAGCAGTACTTC,CASQPLRGRYEQYF
TRBJ2-4,TRBV3-1,few,-,TGTGCCAGCAGCCAAGTAAGGTCGGATATTCAGTACTTC,CASSQVRSDIQYF
TRBJ2-7,TRBV25-1,few,-,TGTGCCAGCAGTGGTGGAAGGGTGGGCCCCTACGAGCAGTACTTC,CASSGGRVGPYEQYF
TRBJ2-3,TRBV13,few,-,TGTGCCAGCAGCTTAGACCAAGCCACAGATACGCAGTATTTT,CASSLDQATDTQYF
TRBJ1-6,TRBV20-1,few,-,TGCAGTGCTAGAACCAAGATTCTTCCAGGGACTAATTCACCCCTCCACTTT,CSARTKILPGTNSPLHF
TRBJ1-2,TRBV7-9,-,TRBD1,TGTGCCAGCAGCTCGACAGGGGGCGACATTTATGGCTACACCTTC,CASSSTGGDIYGYTF
TRBJ2-3,TRBV4-1,-,-,TGCGCCAGCAGCCAAGTAACGAGCCACAGGGAGGGCACAGATACGCAGTATTTT,CASSQVTSHREGTDTQYF
TRBJ2-5,TRBV24-1,-,TRBD2,TGTGCCACCAGCCGACTAGCGGGGGGTATAGATGAGCAGTACTTC,CATSRLAGGIDEQYF
TRBJ1-5,TRBV6-1,-,TRBD1,TGTGCCAGCTGGGACAGATATAGCAATCAGCCCCAGCATTTT,CASWDRYSNQPQHF
TRBJ2-5,TRBV2,once,-,TGTGCCAGCAGTGATTCTCCGGGGCGGTACGCTAAGACCCAGTACTTC,CASSDSPGRYAKTQYF
TRBJ2-3,TRBV20-1,-,TRBD2,TGCAGTGCTAGAGGTCCCTTAGCGGGGGGACCCAGCACAGATACGCAGTATTTT,CSARGPLAGGPSTDTQYF
TRBJ2-7,TRBV10-3,few,-,TGTGCCATCAGCACAGGGCCCCTCTCCTACGAGCAGTACTTC,CAISTGPLSYEQYF
TRBJ2-3,TRBV6-6,once,-,TGTGCCAGCAGTTCCGAGCAGGGTGATGACACAGATACGCAGTATTTT,CASSSEQGDDTDTQYF
TRBJ2-1,TRBV20-1,-,TRBD1,TGCAGTGCTAGAGATCAAGGGGGCACCCACAATGAGCAGTTCTTC,CSARDQGGTHNEQFF
TRBJ2-3,TRBV21-1,once,-,TGTGCCAGCAGCAGCGCCATAGCGGTGACTAGCACAGATACGCAGTATTTT,CASSSAIAVTSTDTQYF
TRBJ2-1,TRBV24-1,-,TRBD1,TGTGCCACCAGTGACTCAGCCAGGGGGCCCTCCTACAATGAGCAGTTCTTC,CATSDSARGPSYNEQFF
TRBJ2-5,TRBV3-1,-,-,TGTGCCAGCAGCCTTCGACCCGCTACGGAAGAGACCCAGTACTTC,CASSLRPATEETQYF
TRBJ2-2,TRBV5-1,-,TRBD1,TGCGCCAGCAGCTTCGACAGGGACACCGGGGAGCTGTTTTTT,CASSFDRDTGELFF
TRBJ2-3,TRBV4-2,few,-,TGTGCCAGCAGCCAAGATAAAGTCGGGACTAGCACAGATACGCAGTATTTT,CASSQDKVGTSTDTQYF
TRBJ2-3,TRBV12-3/TRBV12-4,-,-,TGTGCCAGCAGTTTTTCATGGGGAAGCACAGATACGCAGTATTTT,CASSFSWGSTDTQYF
TRBJ1-5,TRBV28,few,TRBD1,TGTGCCAGCAGTCCGGACAGGGAGGAGCATTTT,CASSPDREEHF
TRBJ2-5,TRBV29-1,-,-,TGCAGCGTTGAAGCCCCTGCTGAGCAGTACTTC,CSVEAPAEQYF
TRBJ2-3,TRBV12-3/TRBV12-4,-,TRBD2,TGTGCCAGCAGCACTAGCGGGCGGACGCAGTATTTT,CASSTSGRTQYF
TRBJ2-5,TRBV7-2,-,-,TGTGCCAGCAGCTTGCTAGGCAGACTAGAAGAGACCCAGTACTTC,CASSLLGRLEETQYF
TRBJ2-5,TRBV5-5,-,-,TGTGCCCTGGACTCCGGGGAGTACCAAGAGACCCAGTACTTC,CALDSGEYQETQYF